This TCR beta chain was found in a study of graft-versus-host responses after intestinal transplantation. Overall study: Anti-thymocyte globulin served as induction for all recipients, who then took tacrolimus and steroids for about three years.

Note on this clone: Its antigen is as yet unknown.

Only in-frame clones appear in the TCRdb table, and some are missing; sequencing was by immunoSEQ multiplex PCR. The sample holds roughly 100,000 clones; 93% are singletons and the top ten take roughly 1%. Findings of the study overall: Those patients showing graft-donor T cell macrochimerism displayed high graft-versus-host to host-versus-graft clonal ratios in allografts.

This TCR was recovered from a human donor who received an intestinal transplant. Sequences were derived from unstimulated CD8+ T cells sorted from spleen or lymph node cells, sampled before intestinal transplant.

The CDR3 DNA reads TGCGCCAGCAGCTTGGTAGGGTTTGGGTCGGGGTCCAAAAACATTCAGTACTTC. Translation: CASSLVGFGSGSKNIQYF. The chain recombines TRBV5-1 with TRBJ2-4, with D perhaps matching TRBD2 (5 bases). V lost 0 bases and J 2 bases, leaving 18 bases between the germline ends. The CDR3 sequence is 18 residues long. The germline gives CDR1 SGHRS, CDR2 YFSETQ.